The 4 T cell receptor beta chains given below trace back to one sample, sequenced in a study of T cell responses to AZD1222 COVID-19 vaccine. Profiling relied on immunoSEQ multiplex PCR, and the TCRdb table lists in-frame clones only, not all of them. This repertoire shows about 75,000 clones, 88% found once; its top ten account for 10%. The sequencing used peripheral blood, collected 28 days after the second dose of the MenACWY control vaccine. The receptors here all came from an adult who received the MenACWY meningococcal vaccine as a control.

CDR3 residues: CASSAANYGYTF. DNA for the CDR3: TGTGCCAGCAGTGCCGCCAATTATGGCTACACCTTC. The chain carries TRBV12-3 or TRBV12-4 and TRBJ1-2; D unresolved. This CDR3 region has 12 residues. V shed 5 bases and J shed 5 bases, with 9 bases lying between them.

The chain uses TRBV7-2 and TRBJ2-5, with 7 bases fitting TRBD1. This CDR3 has 15 residues. Trimming at V came to 5 bases and at J to 0 bases, leaving 6 bases not matched to a gene. CDR1 SGHTA and CDR2 FQGNSA come from the germline V gene. CDR3 sequence reads: CASSPGGTYQETQYF. CDR3 sequence (DNA): TGTGCCAGCAGCCCAGGGGGAACGTACCAAGAGACCCAGTACTTC. The whole variable domain, filled in from reference TRBV7-2 and TRBJ2-5, reads GAGVSQSPSNKVTEKGKDVELRCDPISGHTALYWYRQSLGQGLEFLIYFQGNSAPDKSGLPSDRFSAERTGGSVSTLTIQRTQQEDSAVYLCASSPGGTYQETQYFGPGTRLLVL.

This chain joins TRBV28 and TRBJ1-5; the D gene is possibly TRBD1 (5 bases). V was shortened by 5 bases and J by 2 bases, with 19 bases between the two germline ends. The CDR3 extends over 17 amino acids. Germline V lookup: CDR1 MDHEN, CDR2 SYDVKM. The CDR3: CASSPSRAREGNQPQHF. The CDR3 DNA is TGTGCCAGCAGTCCGTCGCGGGCCAGGGAGGGCAATCAGCCCCAGCATTTT.

The chain couples TRBV5-5 to TRBJ1-1; 7 positions match TRBD1. This CDR3 has 16 amino acids. Germline V gene lookup returns CDR1 SGHKS and CDR2 YYEKEE (reference sequence). V lost 5 bases to trimming and J lost 0 bases; unmatched junction nucleotides: 10. The CDR3 here is CASRFGTVLMNTEAFF. In DNA, the CDR3 is TGTGCCAGCAGATTCGGGACAGTACTCATGAACACTGAAGCTTTCTTT.